A single sample gave rise to the 5 T cell receptor beta chains below, sequenced in a study of blood T cell repertoires in COVID-19. Clones were sequenced by immunoSEQ multiplex PCR, and TCRdb holds only the in-frame ones, with some missing. The data contain approximately 190,000 clones, less than 90% of them singletons. Material for sequencing was peripheral blood. The origin of the receptors is a human donor in a cohort sampled during active COVID-19.

This chain links TRBV9 with TRBJ2-3, with 9 bases lining up with TRBD2. The V and J ends lost 3 bases and 0 bases, in that order; junction bases with no gene match: 8. Germline-derived CDR1 and CDR2 are SGDLS and YYNGEE. This CDR3 region has 17 residues. CDR3 residues: CASSEEGTSFSTDTQYF. DNA for the CDR3: TGTGCCAGCAGCGAGGAGGGGACTAGCTTTAGCACAGATACGCAGTATTTT.

The chain links TRBV10-3 to TRBJ1-4; D remains unclear. Germline assignment: CDR1 ENHRY and CDR2 SYGVKD. V lost 4 bases to trimming and J lost 4 bases, with 7 bases between them. The CDR3 has 13 residues. DNA of the CDR3: TGTGCCATCAGTGCAGTCGATAATGAAAAACTGTTTTTT. Translated: CAISAVDNEKLFF.

The V call is TRBV2, the J call TRBJ2-1; 8 bases line up with TRBD2. The CDR3 is 16 residues long. Germline CDR1 reads SNHLY; CDR2 reads FYNNEI. The V and J ends lost 1 base and 8 bases, in that order; junction bases with no gene match: 10. CDR3 sequence: CASSEGLAGPRDEQFF. In DNA form, the CDR3 reads TGTGCCAGCAGTGAAGGGCTAGCGGGCCCCCGGGATGAGCAGTTCTTC.

The genes are TRBV29-1 and TRBJ1-5; 8 bases match TRBD1. V trimming: 5 bases; J trimming: 4 bases; junction bases outside the gene matches: 7. CDR1 and CDR2 (germline): SQVTM, ANQGSEA. The CDR3 is 14 residues long. The CDR3 loop reads CSVNAGTGNQPQHF. In nucleotides, the CDR3 is TGCAGCGTTAACGCAGGGACAGGTAATCAGCCCCAGCATTTT.

The CDR3 DNA reads as TGTGCCAGCAGTTGGGGACAGGGTTACGAGCAGTACTTC. Protein product: CASSWGQGYEQYF. The chain employs TRBV6-5 and TRBJ2-7, with 9 bases matching TRBD1. The CDR3 length is 13 residues. J gave up 4 bases and V 4 bases, and 2 bases lay outside the gene matches. Germline CDR1 and CDR2: MNHEY and SVGAGI.